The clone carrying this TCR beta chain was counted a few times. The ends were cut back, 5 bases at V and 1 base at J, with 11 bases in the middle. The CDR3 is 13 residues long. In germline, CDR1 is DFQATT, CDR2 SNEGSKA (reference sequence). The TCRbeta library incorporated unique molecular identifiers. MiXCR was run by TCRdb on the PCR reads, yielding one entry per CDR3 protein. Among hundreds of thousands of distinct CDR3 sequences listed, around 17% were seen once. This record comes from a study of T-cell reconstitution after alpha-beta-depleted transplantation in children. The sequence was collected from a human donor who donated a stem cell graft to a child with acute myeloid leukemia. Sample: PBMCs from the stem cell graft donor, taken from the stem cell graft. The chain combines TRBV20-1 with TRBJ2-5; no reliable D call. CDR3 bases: TGCAGTGCTCCTCGAATCCTCCAAGAGACCCAGTACTTC. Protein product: CSAPRILQETQYF.